The clone carrying this TCR beta chain was counted between two and nine times. Its antigen is as yet unknown. This sample is part of a study of T cell repertoires in cytomegalovirus infection. On the study more broadly: Carrying CMV and the relevant HLA type showed in public TCR beta signatures.

Germline V gives CDR1 LNHDA, CDR2 SQIVND (reference sequence). The CDR3 totals 15 residues. The V segment lost 10 bases and the J segment 4 bases; nucleotides outside the gene matches: 12. MiXCR was run by TCRdb on the reads, yielding one entry per CDR3 protein. The sample has about a million distinct CDR3 sequences, about 33% seen once. Notes on the study in general: Ex vivo, HLA-C-restricted CMV-specific TCR beta clonotypes prevailed over the rest of the response.

The sequence derives from a human donor in good health (CMV status not recorded). Some clones in this sample may be carry-over from other donors' samples. The rearrangement links TRBV19 to TRBJ2-1; 8 bases are shared with TRBD1. The sample was cultured CD8+ T cells from PBMCs, taken from culture after CMV antigen stimulation. As DNA, the CDR3 is TGTGCCACCACCAGACAGGGGATACTTTACAATGAGCAGTTCTTC. Its protein product is CATTRQGILYNEQFF. Supplemented by reference TRBV19 and TRBJ2-1, the full variable domain reads DGGITQSPKYLFRKEGQNVTLSCEQNLNHDAMYWYRQDPGQGLRLIYYSQIVNDFQKGDIAEGYSVSREKKESFPLTVTSAQKNPTAFYLCATTRQGILYNEQFFGPGTRLTVL.